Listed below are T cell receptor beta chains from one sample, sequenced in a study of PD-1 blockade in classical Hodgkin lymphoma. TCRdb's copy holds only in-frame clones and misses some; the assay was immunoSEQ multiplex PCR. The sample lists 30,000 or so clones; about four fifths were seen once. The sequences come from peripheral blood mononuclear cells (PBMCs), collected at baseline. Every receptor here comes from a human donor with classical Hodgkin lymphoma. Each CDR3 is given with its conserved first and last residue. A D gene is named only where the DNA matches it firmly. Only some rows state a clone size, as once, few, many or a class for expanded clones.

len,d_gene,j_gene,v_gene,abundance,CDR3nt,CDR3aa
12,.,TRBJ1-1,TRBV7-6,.,TGTGCCAGCAGCTTAGTGGGCAGTGAAGCTTTCTTT,CASSLVGSEAFF
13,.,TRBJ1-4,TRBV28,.,TGTGCCTCGCTGTACAGGGATAATGAAAAACTGTTTTTT,CASLYRDNEKLFF
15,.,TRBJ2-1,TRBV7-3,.,TGTGCCAGCAGCCCCCAACCGGGGGAATACAATGAGCAGTTCTTC,CASSPQPGEYNEQFF
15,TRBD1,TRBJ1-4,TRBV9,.,TGTGCCAGCAGCCAGTCGTCGGGACAGGGTGAAAAACTGTTTTTT,CASSQSSGQGEKLFF
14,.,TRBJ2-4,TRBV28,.,TGTGCCAGCAGCCCCCCACAGCTGGGGAACATTCAGTACTTC,CASSPPQLGNIQYF
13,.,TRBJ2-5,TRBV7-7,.,TGTGCTAGCAGCCCGGACTCGGCGGAGACCCAGTACTTC,CASSPDSAETQYF
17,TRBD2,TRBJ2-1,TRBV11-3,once,TGTGCCAGCACCCTAGAAAAAAGCGGGGGGGAGTACAATGAGCAGTTCTTC,CASTLEKSGGEYNEQFF
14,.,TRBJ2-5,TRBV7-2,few,TGTGCCAGCAGCCCACTAGTGTTCGTGGAGACCCAGTACTTC,CASSPLVFVETQYF
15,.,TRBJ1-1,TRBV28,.,TGTGCCAGCAGTTCTCTGATCAGGTATAGGACTGAAGCTTTCTTT,CASSSLIRYRTEAFF
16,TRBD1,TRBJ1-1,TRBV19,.,TGTGCCAGTGGTGGACAGGGGAGAGAGCTGAACACTGAAGCTTTCTTT,CASGGQGRELNTEAFF
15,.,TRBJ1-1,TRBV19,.,TGTGCCAGCCAAGAGGGGTCGGGGGACGGGACTGAAGCTTTCTTT,CASQEGSGDGTEAFF
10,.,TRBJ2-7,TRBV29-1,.,TGCAGCGTAACTATCTACGAGCAGTACTTC,CSVTIYEQYF
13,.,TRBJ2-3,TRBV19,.,TGTGCCAGCAAGCGGGTTGGGACAGATACGCAGTATTTT,CASKRVGTDTQYF
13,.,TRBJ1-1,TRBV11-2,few,TGTGCCAGCCTCCAAACCAGGAACACTGAAGCTTTCTTT,CASLQTRNTEAFF
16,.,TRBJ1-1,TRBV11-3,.,TGTGCCAGCAGCTTAGGGGGGGTCTTCATCCCCACTGAAGCTTTCTTT,CASSLGGVFIPTEAFF
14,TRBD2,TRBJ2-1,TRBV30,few,TGTGCCTGGAGTGCGGGACTAGCGGTCAATGAGCAGTTCTTC,CAWSAGLAVNEQFF
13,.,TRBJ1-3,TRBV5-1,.,TGCGCCAGCAGCTCCCTAGGGGGGGACACCATATATTTT,CASSSLGGDTIYF
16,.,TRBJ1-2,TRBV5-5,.,TGTGCCAGCAGCCTAGGACCGGGCATGGGTAACTATGGCTACACCTTC,CASSLGPGMGNYGYTF
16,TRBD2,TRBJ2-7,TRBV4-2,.,TGTGCCAGCAGCCAAGATCTAGCGGGGCGAATCTACGAGCAGTACTTC,CASSQDLAGRIYEQYF
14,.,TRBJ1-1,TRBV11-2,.,TGTGCCAGCAGCCTTCGAACAGCGAACACTGAAGCTTTCTTT,CASSLRTANTEAFF
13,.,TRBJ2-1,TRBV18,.,TGTGCCAGCTCGTCCAGGGGAGAGAATGAGCAGTTCTTC,CASSSRGENEQFF
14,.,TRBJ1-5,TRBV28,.,TGTGCCAGCAGTTTTTCAGGGGAAACTCAGCCCCAGCATTTT,CASSFSGETQPQHF